This T cell receptor beta chain was documented in a study of T cells after yellow fever vaccination. The study, taken as a whole, reports: Compared with primary, the secondary response was weaker and peaked at day 5, not 15. Just a small share of clonotypes turned up in the CD4 compartment as well as the CD8 compartment.

TCRdb analysed the 5' RACE reads with MiXCR anew, one entry per CDR3 protein. Of around 310,000 distinct CDR3 sequences listed, 8.5% to 10% were seen once; the top ten hold over 15%. As to this clonotype: The antigen is not known.

Sequences were derived from PBMCs, sampled on the day of the first yellow fever vaccination. The sequence was collected from a man aged 18-30 years who received the YFV17D yellow fever vaccine.

The CDR3 here is CASSQGRVRGDSPLHF. The CDR3 nucleotides read TGTGCCAGCAGCCAAGGTCGGGTCAGGGGGGACTCACCCCTCCACTTT. The chain carries TRBV16 and TRBJ1-6; 7 bases agree with TRBD1. The V and J ends lost 2 bases and 10 bases, in that order; junction bases with no gene match: 11. The CDR3 loop spans 16 amino acids. Germline assignment: CDR1 KGHSY and CDR2 FQNENV.